Included here is one TCR beta chain sequence, with context. The target antigen is unknown. This sample is drawn from a study of early T cells in non-severe SARS-CoV-2 infection. Study-level background: Bulk RNA from unsorted whole blood was sequenced; chains were unpaired. Whole-study results and caveats: Reliance on VDJdb matching favored anti-spike CD8 responses; private and CD4 specificities were missed.

Individual cDNA molecules received unique molecular identifiers during library preparation. TCRdb reanalysed the 5' RACE reads using MiXCR and keeps one entry per CDR3 protein. Of tens of thousands of distinct CDR3 sequences listed, around 15% are singletons. The CDR3 is 15 amino acids. The trim removed 1 base at V and 4 bases at J, leaving 4 bases unmatched. Germline assignment: CDR1 MNHEY and CDR2 SVGEGT. This clonotype was obtained from an adult who was a healthcare worker with PCR-confirmed SARS-CoV-2 infection or an uninfected control (not recorded which). The sample was whole blood. The chain has TRBV6-2 or TRBV6-3 and TRBJ2-3, with TRBD2 identical over 8 bases. CDR3 loop: CASSYWGTRSDTQYF. In DNA, the CDR3 is TGTGCCAGCAGTTACTGGGGGACTAGGTCAGATACGCAGTATTTT.